The 21 T cell receptor beta chains below were found in one sample sequenced in a study of human T cells and chemical hapten exposure. As the library was built, unique molecular identifiers were attached to individual cDNA molecules. TCRdb re-called the reads with MiXCR, one entry per CDR3 protein. The sample consists of thousands of distinct CDR3 sequences, 50% to 65% of them appearing once. Indicated treatment: therapeutic diphenylcyclopropenone sensitization with weekly scalp DPC. The sample here was whole blood, taken before DPC sensitization or 2, 6, or about 24 weeks after (not recorded which). The receptors were sampled from an adult with alopecia areata. Some clones in this sample may be carry-over from other donors' samples. This table probably holds off-target reads from a library built for another chain.

This clonotype was seen more than once but under ten times. The chain recombines TRBV7-3 with TRBJ2-5; 10 positions match TRBD2. Germline V gives CDR1 SGHTA, CDR2 FQGTGA. The CDR3 covers 14 residues. V lost 5 bases to trimming and J lost 1 base; unmatched junction nucleotides: 1. The CDR3 DNA sequence: TGTGCCAGCAGCCCTAGCGGGAGCCAAGAGACCCAGTACTTC. Its translation: CASSPSGSQETQYF.

This chain connects TRBV20-1 to TRBJ2-3, with 9 bases matching TRBD1. From germline, CDR1 is DFQATT and CDR2 SNEGSKA (reference sequence). J gave up 4 bases and V 1 base, and 6 bases lay outside the gene matches. The CDR3 has 15 residues. Written as DNA, the CDR3 is TGCAGTGCTAGAGCTTCGGGACAGGGACCAGATACGCAGTATTTT. Translating gives CSARASGQGPDTQYF.

The V and J genes are TRBV7-2 and TRBJ2-7; no clear D gene. Trimming left V 2 bases short and J 4 bases short, with 3 bases between. The germline CDR1 and CDR2 sequences are SGHTA and FQGNSA. The CDR3 loop spans 11 amino acids. The CDR3 sequence: CASSLKYEQYF. In DNA form, the CDR3 reads TGTGCCAGCAGCTTAAAGTACGAGCAGTACTTC.

This rearrangement joins TRBV18 to TRBJ2-6; tentatively, D is TRBD1 or TRBD2 (5 bases each). Per germline, CDR1 KGHSH and CDR2 LQKENI. The CDR3 is made up of 14 amino acids. Trimming took off 6 bases at V and 3 bases at J, with 9 bases between the two ends. CDR3 region: CASSGDLGANVLTF. The CDR3 nucleotides read TGTGCCAGCTCTGGGGACCTTGGGGCCAACGTCCTGACTTTC. The complete variable domain, with remaining parts taken from reference TRBV18 and TRBJ2-6, reads NAGVMQNPRHLVRRRGQEARLRCSPMKGHSHVYWYRQLPEEGLKFMVYLQKENIIDESGMPKERFSAEFPKEGPSILRIQQVVRGDSAAYFCASSGDLGANVLTFGAGSRLTVL.

This clonotype was recorded a few times. The CDR3 spells CAISDSGTGAEQYF. The DNA of the CDR3 is TGTGCCATCAGTGACTCCGGGACAGGGGCCGAGCAGTACTTC. This rearrangement joins TRBV10-3 to TRBJ2-7; 10 bases agree with TRBD1. The CDR3 is 14 residues long. V trimming: 3 bases; J trimming: 6 bases; junction bases outside the gene matches: 5. In germline, CDR1 is ENHRY, CDR2 SYGVKD.

The V gene is TRBV29-1, the J gene TRBJ1-2; no definite D call. Deletions cut 6 bases from V and 8 bases from J, with 19 bases between. This CDR3 is built from 13 residues. Germline lookup yields CDR1 SQVTM and CDR2 ANQGSEA. The CDR3 DNA sequence: TGCAGCGTCCCCCCCGATCCATCGGGGGGCTACACCTTC. This codes for CSVPPDPSGGYTF.

This rearrangement joins TRBV12-3 or TRBV12-4 to TRBJ2-5; D call uncertain. CDR3 length: 13 amino acids. Trimming removed 3 bases at V and 2 bases at J, with 7 bases between. The CDR3 DNA reads TGTGCCAGCAGTTTGGGCAGTCAAGAGACCCAGTACTTC. It yields the protein CASSLGSQETQYF.

This chain joins TRBV9 and TRBJ2-6, with TRBD2 identical over 13 bases. The CDR3 has 20 amino acids. Germline CDR1 is SGDLS and CDR2 is YYNGEE. J was trimmed by 2 bases and V by 4 bases; bases with no gene match: 12. In DNA form, the CDR3 reads TGTGCCAGCAGCTCGCCCACCGGGACTAGCGGGATCACTGGGGCCAACGTCCTGACTTTC. It translates to CASSSPTGTSGITGANVLTF.

The chain combines TRBV28 with TRBJ2-3; 8 bases are a match to TRBD1. Germline values: CDR1 MDHEN, CDR2 SYDVKM. The CDR3 has 15 amino acids. The V and J ends lost 7 bases and 1 base, in that order; junction bases with no gene match: 7. The CDR3 bases are TGTGCCAGCACCCCTTCAGGGGGCGGCACAGATACGCAGTATTTT. It is translated as CASTPSGGGTDTQYF.

This chain uses TRBV28 with TRBJ2-2, with D maybe TRBD1 (6 bases). Germline V CDR1 and CDR2: MDHEN, SYDVKM. There are 15 residues in the CDR3. The ends were cut back, 10 bases at V and 0 bases at J, with 15 bases in the middle. The CDR3 reads CAIPSRDTNTGELFF. In DNA, the CDR3 is TGTGCCATCCCCTCCCGGGACACGAACACCGGGGAGCTGTTTTTT.

This clonotype was detected a few times. The J gene is TRBJ2-7, the V gene TRBV27, with D maybe TRBD1 (6 bases). The length of the CDR3 is 16 residues. The V gene lost 2 bases and the J gene lost 4 bases, with 18 bases spanning the gap. Germline assignment: CDR1 MNHEY and CDR2 SMNVEV (reference sequence). The CDR3 region is CASSLQTGGSPYEQYF. As DNA, the CDR3 is TGTGCCAGCAGTTTACAGACAGGCGGGTCTCCTTACGAGCAGTACTTC.

The chain is built from TRBV9 and TRBJ2-4, with a tentative D call TRBD1 (5 bases). Trimming shortened V by 0 bases and J by 1 base, and 8 bases separated the two germline ends. The length of the CDR3 is 15 residues. Germline V CDR1 and CDR2: SGDLS, YYNGEE. The CDR3 reads CASSVEAGAKNIQYF. DNA for the CDR3: TGTGCCAGCAGCGTAGAGGCAGGGGCCAAAAACATTCAGTACTTC.

This chain uses TRBV10-3 with TRBJ2-2; TRBD2 matches at 7 bases. Germline V lookup: CDR1 ENHRY, CDR2 SYGVKD. The J segment lost 6 bases and the V segment lost 0 bases, leaving 4 bases of the junction unmatched. The length of the CDR3 is 15 residues. The CDR3 sequence is CAISESQRDPGELFF. CDR3 DNA sequence: TGTGCCATCAGTGAGTCGCAGCGGGATCCCGGGGAGCTGTTTTTT.

The chain links TRBV10-1 to TRBJ2-7, with TRBD2 identical over 7 bases. Trimming removed 6 bases from V and 5 bases from J; junction bases left unmatched: 7. This CDR3 region has 13 residues. The germline gives CDR1 WNHNN, CDR2 SYGVQD (reference sequence). CDR3: CASSSTSRHEQYF. In DNA form, the CDR3 reads TGCGCCAGCAGCTCGACTAGCCGCCACGAGCAGTACTTC.

The rearrangement links TRBV7-9 to TRBJ2-3; 9 nucleotides agree with TRBD1. The CDR3 covers 16 residues. The V gene end was trimmed by 4 bases and the J gene end by 0 bases; junction bases not matched to a gene: 5. Germline CDR1 is SEHNR and CDR2 is FQNEAQ (reference sequence). The chain's CDR3 is CASSYYRGRSTDTQYF. In nucleotides, the CDR3 is TGTGCCAGCAGCTATTACAGGGGGCGCAGCACAGATACGCAGTATTTT.

The chain recombines TRBV7-6 with TRBJ2-1, with 12 bases identical to TRBD2. The CDR3 runs to 16 residues. Germline lookup yields CDR1 SGHVS and CDR2 FNYEAQ. V lost 5 bases and J lost 9; bases outside the gene matches: 11. The CDR3 coding sequence is TGTGCCAGCAGCGCAGGGACTAGCGGGTTAATAAGTGAGCAGTTCTTC. Protein: CASSAGTSGLISEQFF.

The chain couples TRBV7-8 to TRBJ2-7; D ambiguous. The CDR3 sequence is 15 residues long. CDR1 and CDR2 from the germline V gene are SGHVS and FQNEAQ. Trimming removed 4 bases at V and 2 bases at J, with 15 bases between. CDR3 amino acids: CASSSETTTAYEQYF. CDR3 nucleotide sequence: TGTGCCAGCAGCTCCGAGACCACTACGGCCTACGAGCAGTACTTC.

The table lists this clonotype with a few counts. The V gene is TRBV29-1, the J gene TRBJ2-1, with 16 bases matching TRBD2. Germline V gene lookup returns CDR1 SQVTM and CDR2 ANQGSEA. The CDR3 is 18 amino acids. With V trimmed by 4 bases and J by 3 bases, 9 bases remained unmatched. CDR3 region: CSVGGLAGGPFLYNEQFF. As DNA, the CDR3 is TGCAGCGTTGGGGGACTAGCGGGAGGGCCATTCCTCTACAATGAGCAGTTCTTC.

V and J are TRBV7-6 and TRBJ2-1; TRBD2 might be the D (6 bases). The CDR3 contains 14 residues. Germline V CDR1 and CDR2: SGHVS, FNYEAQ. V dropped 8 bases and J dropped 3 bases, with 14 bases sitting between them. The CDR3 sequence: CASGRDSYYNEQFF. CDR3 nucleotides: TGTGCCAGCGGGCGGGACTCCTACTACAATGAGCAGTTCTTC.

The gene calls are TRBV3-1 and TRBJ2-6; the match to TRBD1 covers 8 bases. Germline CDR1 reads LGHDT; CDR2 reads YNNKEL (reference sequence). The CDR3 has 14 amino acids. Losses at the gene ends were 6 bases for V and 3 bases for J; bases not matched to a gene: 1. The CDR3 DNA sequence: TGTGCCAGCAGGGACAGGGTTGGGGCCAACGTCCTGACTTTC. It encodes CASRDRVGANVLTF. Complete variable domain (other parts from reference TRBV3-1 and TRBJ2-6): DTAVSQTPKYLVTQMGNDKSIKCEQNLGHDTMYWYKQDSKKFLKIMFSYNNKELIINETVPNRFSPKSPDKAHLNLHINSLELGDSAVYFCASRDRVGANVLTFGAGSRLTVL.

The chain links TRBV7-9 to TRBJ2-7, with unresolved D. Germline CDR1 reads SEHNR; CDR2 reads FQNEAQ (reference sequence). Trimming shortened V by 5 bases and J by 5 bases, and 7 bases separated the two germline ends. This CDR3 has 11 residues. Here the CDR3 reads CASSPLDEQYF. CDR3 sequence (DNA): TGTGCCAGCAGCCCCTTGGACGAGCAGTACTTC.